The clone carrying this T cell receptor (beta chain) came up a few times. Primers used in a second PCR of roughly 6 to 11 cycles were a sample-barcoded 5' primer and a J-beta primer mix. Template switching added a 12-random-nucleotide identifier to every cDNA molecule. Each CDR3 protein gets one entry after TCRdb re-called the 5' RACE reads with MiXCR. Of some 1.5 million distinct CDR3 sequences in the sample, roughly 30% are singletons; the top ten hold 7% to 9%. This CDR3 has 16 residues. Deletions cut 2 bases from V and 10 bases from J, with 21 bases between. The germline gives CDR1 MNHEY, CDR2 SVGEGT. This specimen belongs to a study of blood T cells in healthy people across ages.

The sequenced sample consisted of blood. J is TRBJ2-1 and V is TRBV6-2 or TRBV6-3; TRBD2 is a possible D gene (5 bases). The TCR originated in a woman younger than 45 in good health. As DNA, the CDR3 is TGTGCCAGCAGTTACCTGTCGATCCTGCCGGGCGGGGAGCAGTTCTTC. This encodes CASSYLSILPGGEQFF.